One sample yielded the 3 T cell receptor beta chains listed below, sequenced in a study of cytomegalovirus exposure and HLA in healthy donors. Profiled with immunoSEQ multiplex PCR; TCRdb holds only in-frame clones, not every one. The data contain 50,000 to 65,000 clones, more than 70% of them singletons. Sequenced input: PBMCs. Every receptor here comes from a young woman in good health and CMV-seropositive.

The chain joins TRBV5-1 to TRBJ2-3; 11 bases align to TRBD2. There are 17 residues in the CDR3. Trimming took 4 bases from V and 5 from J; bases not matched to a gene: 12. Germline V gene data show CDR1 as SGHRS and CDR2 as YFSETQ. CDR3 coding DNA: TGCGCCAGCAGCCCCTGGGGTAGCGGGGGGGCAATAGATACGCAGTATTTT. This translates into CASSPWGSGGAIDTQYF.

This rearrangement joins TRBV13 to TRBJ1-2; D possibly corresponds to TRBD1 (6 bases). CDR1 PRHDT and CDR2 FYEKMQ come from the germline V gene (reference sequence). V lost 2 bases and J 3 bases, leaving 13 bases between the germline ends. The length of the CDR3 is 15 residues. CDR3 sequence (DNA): TGTGCCAGCAGCTTAAGACAGGTGTCGGACTATGGCTACACCTTC. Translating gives CASSLRQVSDYGYTF.

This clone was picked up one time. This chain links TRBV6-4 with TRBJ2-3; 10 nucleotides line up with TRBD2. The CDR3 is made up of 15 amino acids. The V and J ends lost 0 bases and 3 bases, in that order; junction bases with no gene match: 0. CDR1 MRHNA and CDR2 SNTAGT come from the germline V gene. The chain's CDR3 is CASSDSSGGTDTQYF. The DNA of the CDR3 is TGTGCCAGCAGTGACTCTAGCGGGGGGACAGATACGCAGTATTTT.